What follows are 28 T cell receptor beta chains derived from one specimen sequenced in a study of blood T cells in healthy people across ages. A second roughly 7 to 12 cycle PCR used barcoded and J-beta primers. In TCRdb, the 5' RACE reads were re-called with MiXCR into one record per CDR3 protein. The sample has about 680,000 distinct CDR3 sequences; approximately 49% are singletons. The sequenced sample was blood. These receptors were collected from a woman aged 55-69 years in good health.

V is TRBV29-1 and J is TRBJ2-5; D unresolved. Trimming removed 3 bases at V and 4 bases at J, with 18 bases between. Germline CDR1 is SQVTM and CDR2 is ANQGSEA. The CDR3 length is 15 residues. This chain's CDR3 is CSVETQPIRTETQYF. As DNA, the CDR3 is TGCAGCGTTGAGACGCAACCGATCCGTACAGAGACCCAGTACTTC. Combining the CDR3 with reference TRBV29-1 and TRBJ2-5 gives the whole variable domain SAVISQKPSRDICQRGTSLTIQCQVDSQVTMMFWYRQQPGQSLTLIATANQGSEATYESGFVIDKFPISRPNLTFSTLTVSNMSPEDSSIYLCSVETQPIRTETQYFGPGTRLLVL.

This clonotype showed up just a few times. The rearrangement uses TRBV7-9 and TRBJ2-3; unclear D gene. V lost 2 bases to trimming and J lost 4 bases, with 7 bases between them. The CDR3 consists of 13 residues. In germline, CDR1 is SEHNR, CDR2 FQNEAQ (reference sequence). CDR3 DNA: TGTGCCAGCAGCTTAAACTCGGCAGATACGCAGTATTTT. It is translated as CASSLNSADTQYF. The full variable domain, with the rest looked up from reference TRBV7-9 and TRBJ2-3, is DTGVSQNPRHKITKRGQNVTFRCDPISEHNRLYWYRQTLGQGPEFLTYFQNEAQLEKSRLLSDRFSAERPKGSFSTLEIQRTEQGDSAMYLCASSLNSADTQYFGPGTRLTVL.

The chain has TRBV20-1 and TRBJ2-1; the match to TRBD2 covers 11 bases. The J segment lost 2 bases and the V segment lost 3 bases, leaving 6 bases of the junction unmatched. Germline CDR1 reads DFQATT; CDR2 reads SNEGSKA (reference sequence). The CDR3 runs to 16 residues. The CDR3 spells CSASSGRARAYNEQFF. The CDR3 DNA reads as TGCAGTGCTAGTAGCGGGAGGGCCAGGGCCTACAATGAGCAGTTCTTC.

The CDR3 here is CAWSSSQSYSPLHF. The CDR3 nucleotides are TGTGCCTGGAGTTCCTCTCAGTCTTATTCACCCCTCCACTTT. This rearrangement joins TRBV30 to TRBJ1-6; D uncertain. V gave up 2 bases and J gave up 8 bases, with 13 bases separating them. The CDR3 runs to 14 residues. Per germline, CDR1 GTSNPN and CDR2 SVGIG (reference sequence).

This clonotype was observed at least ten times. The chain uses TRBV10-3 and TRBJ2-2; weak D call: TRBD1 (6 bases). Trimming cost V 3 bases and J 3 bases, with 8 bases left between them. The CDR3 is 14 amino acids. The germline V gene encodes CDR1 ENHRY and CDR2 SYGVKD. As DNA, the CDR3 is TGTGCCATCAGTGACAGGGGTGACACCGGGGAGCTGTTTTTT. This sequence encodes CAISDRGDTGELFF.

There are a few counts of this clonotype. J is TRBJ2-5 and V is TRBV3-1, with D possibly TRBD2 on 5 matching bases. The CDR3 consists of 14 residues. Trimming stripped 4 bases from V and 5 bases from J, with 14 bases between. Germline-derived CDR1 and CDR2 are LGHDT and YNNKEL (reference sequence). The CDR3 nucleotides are TGTGCCAGCAGCCTCCGGGAAGGTGCGGAGACCCAGTACTTC. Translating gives CASSLREGAETQYF.

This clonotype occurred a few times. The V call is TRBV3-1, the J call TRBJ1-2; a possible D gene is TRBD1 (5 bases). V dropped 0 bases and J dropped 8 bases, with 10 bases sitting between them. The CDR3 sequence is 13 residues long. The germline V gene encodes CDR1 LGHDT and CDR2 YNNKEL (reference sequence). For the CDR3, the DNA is TGTGCCAGCAGCCAAGATCGCGGGGACGGCTACACCTTC. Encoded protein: CASSQDRGDGYTF.

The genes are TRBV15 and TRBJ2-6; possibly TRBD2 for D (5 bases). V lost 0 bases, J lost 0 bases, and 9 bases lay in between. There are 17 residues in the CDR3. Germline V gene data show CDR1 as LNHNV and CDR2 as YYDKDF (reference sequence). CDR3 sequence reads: CATSREEAFSGANVLTF. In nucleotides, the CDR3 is TGTGCCACCAGCAGAGAGGAGGCCTTCTCTGGGGCCAACGTCCTGACTTTC.

The CDR3 reads CSGPDRPYGYTF. CDR3 bases: TGCAGTGGCCCGGACAGGCCCTATGGCTACACCTTC. The chain carries TRBV20-1 and TRBJ1-2, with 7 bases matching TRBD1. CDR1 and CDR2 (germline): DFQATT, SNEGSKA (reference sequence). The CDR3 has 12 amino acids. V was clipped by 7 bases and J by 4 bases; unmatched bases: 6.

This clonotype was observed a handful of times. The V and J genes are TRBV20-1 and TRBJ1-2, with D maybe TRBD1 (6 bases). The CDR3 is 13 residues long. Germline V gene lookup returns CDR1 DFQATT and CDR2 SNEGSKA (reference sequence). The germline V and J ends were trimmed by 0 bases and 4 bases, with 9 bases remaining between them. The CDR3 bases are TGCAGTGCTAGAGACGGCAGGGGCTATGGCTACACCTTC. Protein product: CSARDGRGYGYTF.

CDR3 in DNA: TGCGCCAGCAGCTACCGGACTAGCGGGTCGTCCACAGATACGCAGTATTTT. Protein: CASSYRTSGSSTDTQYF. The chain carries TRBV5-1 and TRBJ2-3, with 11 bases that match TRBD2. V dropped 3 bases and J dropped 2; count of bases not matched to a gene: 8. CDR1 and CDR2 from the germline V gene are SGHRS and YFSETQ. The CDR3 spans 17 residues.

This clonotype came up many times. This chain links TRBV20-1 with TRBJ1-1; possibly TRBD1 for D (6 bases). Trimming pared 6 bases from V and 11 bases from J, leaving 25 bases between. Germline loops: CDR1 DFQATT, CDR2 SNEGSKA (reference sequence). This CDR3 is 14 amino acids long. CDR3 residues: CSAKPSLQGGTAFF. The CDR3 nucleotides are TGCAGTGCCAAACCCTCACTACAGGGAGGAACTGCTTTCTTT.

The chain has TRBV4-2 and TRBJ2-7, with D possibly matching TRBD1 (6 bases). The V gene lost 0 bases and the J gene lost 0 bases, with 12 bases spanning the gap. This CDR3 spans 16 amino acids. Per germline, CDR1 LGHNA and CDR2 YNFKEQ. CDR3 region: CASSQEGARSSYEQYF. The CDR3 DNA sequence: TGTGCCAGCAGCCAAGAGGGGGCAAGGAGCTCCTACGAGCAGTACTTC.

The CDR3 DNA is TGCAGTGCGGGAACCCAGGGGGCTGGGGGCTCCTATAATTCACCCCTCCACTTT. Translation gives CSAGTQGAGGSYNSPLHF. The V gene is TRBV20-1, the J gene TRBJ1-6; 8 bases are shared with TRBD1. Losses at the gene ends were 6 bases for V and 0 bases for J; bases not matched to a gene: 13. Germline loops: CDR1 DFQATT, CDR2 SNEGSKA (reference sequence). The CDR3 totals 18 residues.

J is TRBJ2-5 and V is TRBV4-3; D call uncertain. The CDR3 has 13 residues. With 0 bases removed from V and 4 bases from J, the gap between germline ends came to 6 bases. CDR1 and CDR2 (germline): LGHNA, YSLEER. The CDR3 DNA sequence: TGCGCCAGCAGCCAAGATCTTTTAGAGACCCAGTACTTC. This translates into CASSQDLLETQYF.

The CDR3: CASILGDASYNEQFF. The CDR3 coding sequence is TGTGCCAGCATCCTAGGGGACGCCTCCTACAATGAGCAGTTCTTC. The chain uses TRBV6-6 and TRBJ2-1; D possibly matches TRBD1 or TRBD2 (5 bases each). CDR1 MNHNY and CDR2 SVGAGI come from the germline V gene (reference sequence). V was shortened by 7 bases and J by 0 bases, with 13 bases between the two germline ends. The CDR3 extends over 15 amino acids.

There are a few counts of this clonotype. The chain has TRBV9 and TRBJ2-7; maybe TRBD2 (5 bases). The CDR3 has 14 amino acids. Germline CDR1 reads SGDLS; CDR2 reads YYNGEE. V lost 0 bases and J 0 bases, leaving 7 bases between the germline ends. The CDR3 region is CASSVVAGSYEQYF. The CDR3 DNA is TGTGCCAGCAGCGTAGTGGCGGGCTCCTACGAGCAGTACTTC.

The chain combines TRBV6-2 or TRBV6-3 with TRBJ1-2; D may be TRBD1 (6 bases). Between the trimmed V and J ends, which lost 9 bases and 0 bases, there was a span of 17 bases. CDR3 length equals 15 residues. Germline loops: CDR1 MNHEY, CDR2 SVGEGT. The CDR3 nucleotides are TGTGCCAGTATAGACAGGAACTCAGCTAACTATGGCTACACCTTC. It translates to CASIDRNSANYGYTF.

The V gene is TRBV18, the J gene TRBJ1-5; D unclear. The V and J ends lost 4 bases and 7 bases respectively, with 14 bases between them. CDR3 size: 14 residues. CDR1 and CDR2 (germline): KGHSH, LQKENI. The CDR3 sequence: CASSRTPEGQPQHF. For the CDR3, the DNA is TGTGCCAGCTCACGCACACCGGAGGGACAGCCCCAGCATTTT.

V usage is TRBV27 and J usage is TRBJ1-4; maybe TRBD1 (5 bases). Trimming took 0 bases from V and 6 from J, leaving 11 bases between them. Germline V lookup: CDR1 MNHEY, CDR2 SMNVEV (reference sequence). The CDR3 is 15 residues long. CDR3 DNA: TGTGCCAGCAGTTTATCGTGGCAGGGATATGAAAAACTGTTTTTT. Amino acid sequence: CASSLSWQGYEKLFF.

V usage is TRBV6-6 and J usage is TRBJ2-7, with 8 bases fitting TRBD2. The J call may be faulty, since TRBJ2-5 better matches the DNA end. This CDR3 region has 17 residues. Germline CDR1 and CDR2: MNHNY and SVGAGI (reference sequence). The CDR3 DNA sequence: TGTGCCAGCAGCCTACCCCTGATGGCGGGAGGTCGGGAGACCCAGTACTTC. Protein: CASSLPLMAGGRETQYF.

CDR3 residues: CASSQKYRDGHHEQYF. CDR3 bases: TGTGCCAGCAGCCAAAAGTACAGGGATGGGCATCACGAGCAGTACTTC. The chain recombines TRBV3-1 with TRBJ2-1, with TRBD1 as a possible D gene (6 bases). The tail of the sequence fits TRBJ2-7 better, so the J call may be wrong. Germline-derived CDR1 and CDR2 are LGHDT and YNNKEL (reference sequence). The CDR3 sequence is 16 residues long.

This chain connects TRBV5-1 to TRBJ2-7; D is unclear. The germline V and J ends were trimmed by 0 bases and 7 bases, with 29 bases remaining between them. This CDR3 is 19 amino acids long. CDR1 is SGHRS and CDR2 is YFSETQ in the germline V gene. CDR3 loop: CASSLEGSAVITPYNEQYF. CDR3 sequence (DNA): TGCGCCAGCAGCTTGGAGGGCAGCGCGGTAATTACACCGTACAATGAGCAGTACTTC.

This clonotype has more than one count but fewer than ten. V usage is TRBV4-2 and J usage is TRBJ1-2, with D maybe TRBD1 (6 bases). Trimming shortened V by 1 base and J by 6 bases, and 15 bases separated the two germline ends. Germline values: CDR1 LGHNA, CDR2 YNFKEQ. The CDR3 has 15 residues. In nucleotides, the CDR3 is TGTGCCAGCAGCCAAGTCCCGACAGGTGAGGATGGCTACACCTTC. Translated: CASSQVPTGEDGYTF.

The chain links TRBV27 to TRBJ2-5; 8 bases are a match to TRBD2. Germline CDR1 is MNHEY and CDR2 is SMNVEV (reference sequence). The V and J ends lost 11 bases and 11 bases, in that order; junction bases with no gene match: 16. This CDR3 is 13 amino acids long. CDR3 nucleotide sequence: TGTGCCTCAGCGGGGGCAGGGCTACGGGAGCAGTACTTC. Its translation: CASAGAGLREQYF.

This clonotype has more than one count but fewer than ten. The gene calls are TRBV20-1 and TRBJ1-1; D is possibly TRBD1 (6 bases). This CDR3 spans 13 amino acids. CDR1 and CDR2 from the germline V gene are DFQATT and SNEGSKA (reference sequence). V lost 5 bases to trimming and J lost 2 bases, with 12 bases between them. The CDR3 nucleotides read TGCAGTGCTCTGACGGGACAAAACACTGAAGCTTTCTTT. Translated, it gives CSALTGQNTEAFF.

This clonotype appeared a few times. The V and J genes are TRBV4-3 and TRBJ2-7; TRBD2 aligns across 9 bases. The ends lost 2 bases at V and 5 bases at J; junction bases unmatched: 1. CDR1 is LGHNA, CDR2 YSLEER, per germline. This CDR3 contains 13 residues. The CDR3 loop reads CASSQSGRNEQYF. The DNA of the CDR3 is TGCGCCAGCAGCCAAAGCGGGAGGAACGAGCAGTACTTC.

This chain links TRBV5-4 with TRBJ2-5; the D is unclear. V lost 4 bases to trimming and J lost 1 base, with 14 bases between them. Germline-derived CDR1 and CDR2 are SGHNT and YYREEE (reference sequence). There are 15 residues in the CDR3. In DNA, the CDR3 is TGTGCCAGCAGCCCGATCTCAGGTCCCCAAGAGACCCAGTACTTC. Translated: CASSPISGPQETQYF.